This is a list of T cell receptor beta chains from one sample in a study of identical twins. From the 5' RACE reads, TCRdb called clonotypes with MiXCR, one entry per CDR3 protein. The table shows over 550,000 distinct CDR3 sequences, with about 7.1% occurring only once. These data are also associated with another study on yellow fever vaccine responses in identical twins.

The sample was PBMCs. These receptors all come from a woman between 18 and 29 years old in good health. Each CDR3 is given with its conserved first and last residue. Fields, in order: V gene, J gene, D gene, CDR3 protein. The D gene is left open where the match is weak.

>TRBV20-1|TRBJ1-2|.
CSARANEGVYGYTF
>TRBV27|TRBJ1-1|.
CASIPSGTINTEAFF
>TRBV11-2|TRBJ2-7|.
CASSFSSAYEQYF
>TRBV6-1|TRBJ1-1|TRBD1
CASSRGTGGAYTEAFF
>TRBV20-1|TRBJ1-2|TRBD1
CRIQGADYGYTF
>TRBV6-1|TRBJ2-7|TRBD2
CASSPGRRYEPYF
>TRBV20-1|TRBJ2-1|TRBD2
CSAIRTSGGLNEQFF
>TRBV29-1|TRBJ2-1|TRBD1
CSVEIRQGPPNEQFF
>TRBV20-1|TRBJ2-1|TRBD2
CSARDERDFDEQFF
>TRBV12-3/TRBV12-4|TRBJ1-2|.
CASSPPGTYYGYTF
>TRBV27|TRBJ1-4|.
CASRRAGLQEKLFF
>TRBV12-3/TRBV12-4|TRBJ2-1|TRBD2
CASRKTSGRAPIELDEQFF
>TRBV6-2/TRBV6-3|TRBJ1-4|.
CASSYSLRTVTTNEKLFF
>TRBV25-1|TRBJ2-1|TRBD1
CASSSPGTGGFEQFF
>TRBV5-1|TRBJ2-2|.
CASSLEGAYRTGELFF
>TRBV19|TRBJ2-7|.
CASSSQRAASYEQYF
>TRBV4-1|TRBJ1-2|.
CASSQRGGYGYTF
>TRBV6-5|TRBJ1-6|.
CASSWGIYNSPLHF
>TRBV6-1|TRBJ1-2|.
CASSENFGMSYTF
>TRBV28|TRBJ2-7|.
CASREATLVTYEQYF
>TRBV20-1|TRBJ2-6|TRBD1
CSASPGTGHSGANVLTF
>TRBV6-5|TRBJ1-6|TRBD1
CASSSHGTGLTPLHF
>TRBV4-1|TRBJ2-1|TRBD2
CASSQETGLVWQFF
>TRBV20-1|TRBJ2-7|.
CSARDMGGPSYEQYF
>TRBV5-1|TRBJ2-4|TRBD1
CASSLDGTVRNIQYF
>TRBV12-3/TRBV12-4|TRBJ1-5|TRBD1
CASSPTGMKGNQPQHF
>TRBV7-9|TRBJ1-1|.
CASSPLGRGAFF
>TRBV12-3/TRBV12-4|TRBJ1-2|TRBD1
CASSFGGQINYGYTF
>TRBV24-1|TRBJ2-3|.
CATSAGGAGDTQYF
>TRBV12-3/TRBV12-4|TRBJ2-3|.
CASSFGQPNTQYF